This T cell receptor beta chain is from a study of T cell repertoires in cytomegalovirus infection. Study overall: An indication of both CMV infection and matching HLA type came from public TCR beta signatures.

This clonotype has a handful of counts. The antigen remains unidentified. TCRdb used MiXCR to reprocess the reads, holding one entry per CDR3 protein. The data hold about 440,000 distinct CDR3 sequences, with 25% to 40% observed a single time. Points from the study as a whole: Within the response measured ex vivo, HLA-C-restricted CMV-specific TCR beta clonotypes were dominant.

The sample taken for sequencing was PBMCs. The receptor's source is a human donor in good health (CMV status not recorded). Some clones in this sample may be carry-over from other donors' samples.

The CDR3 loop reads CSARLHVRTDTQYF. The CDR3 nucleotides read TGCAGTGCTAGACTCCATGTACGCACAGATACGCAGTATTTT. The chain has TRBV20-1 and TRBJ2-3; D gene uncertain. The germline V gene has CDR1 DFQATT and CDR2 SNEGSKA (reference sequence). The CDR3 consists of 14 residues. V was pared by 2 bases and J by 1 base, with 10 bases between.